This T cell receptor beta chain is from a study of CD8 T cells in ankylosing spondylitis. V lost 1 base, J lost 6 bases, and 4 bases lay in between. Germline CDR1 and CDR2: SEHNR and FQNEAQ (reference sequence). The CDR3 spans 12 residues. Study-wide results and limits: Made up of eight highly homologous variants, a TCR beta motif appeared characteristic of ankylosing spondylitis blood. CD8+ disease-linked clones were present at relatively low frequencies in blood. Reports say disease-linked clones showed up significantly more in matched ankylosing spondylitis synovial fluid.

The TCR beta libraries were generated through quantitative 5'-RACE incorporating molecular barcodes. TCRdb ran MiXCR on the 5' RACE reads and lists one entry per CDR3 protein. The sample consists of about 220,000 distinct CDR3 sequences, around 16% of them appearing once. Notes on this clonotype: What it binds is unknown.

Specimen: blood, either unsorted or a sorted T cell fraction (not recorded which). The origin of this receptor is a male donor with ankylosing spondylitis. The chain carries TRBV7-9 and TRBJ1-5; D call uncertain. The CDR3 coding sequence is TGTGCCAGCAGCTTAGGGCCTCAGCCCCAGCATTTT. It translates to CASSLGPQPQHF.